The sequence of this T cell receptor (beta chain) was determined in a study of CXCR3-negative and CXCR3-positive naive CD8 T cells. CDR3 length: 16 amino acids. The germline V gene has CDR1 MRHNA and CDR2 SNTAGT. General study findings and limits: Whereas memory cells differed, naive CXCR3-negative and CXCR3-positive cells shared similar TRBV-TRBJ usage. Diversity ran similarly high across both naive subsets but far lower in memory CD8+ cells. The level of CXCR3 expression partially decreased after cryopreservation; the majority of assays used fresh PBMCs.

On this clonotype: Its target is unknown.

The authors made the TRB cDNA libraries by 5' RACE using UMI labels. For each CDR3 protein, TCRdb gives one entry from its re-call of the 5' RACE reads, without DNA. Recorded for this sample: around 40,000 distinct CDR3 sequences. Source material: memory CD8+ T cells from blood. The chain has TRBV6-4 and TRBJ2-4; TCRdb gives TRBD1 as the D gene, but with no DNA this cannot be confirmed. This clonotype was obtained from a human donor in good health. Some clones in this sample may be carry-over from other donors' samples. This chain's CDR3 is CASSPDSGTGRDIQYF.